The T cell receptor (beta chain) described here comes from a study of OX40 agonist ivuxolimab in advanced cancers. Overall study context: Ivuxolimab, an agonistic anti-OX40 (CD134) antibody, was given to patients. At 82.7% male, the cohort had a mean age of about 60 years, ranging from 23 to 79.

Only in-frame clones appear in the TCRdb table, and some are missing; sequencing was by immunoSEQ multiplex PCR. In the table there are some 67,000 clones, roughly 85% of which are singletons. The timepoints at which blood was sampled were baseline, cycle 4 day 1, and cycle 7 day 1. The sequence was collected from an adult with an advanced solid tumor such as melanoma, head and neck, liver or kidney cancer. The sample here was CD4+ or CD8+ T cells sorted from blood, taken in a trial of the OX40 agonist ivuxolimab.

CDR3 residues: CASSFSGGPYNEQFF. CDR3 coding DNA: TGCGCCAGCAGCTTCTCGGGGGGGCCCTACAATGAGCAGTTCTTC. The chain employs TRBV5-1 and TRBJ2-1; TRBD2 agrees at 8 bases. Trimming at V came to 2 bases and at J to 2 bases, leaving 3 bases not matched to a gene. This CDR3 is built from 15 residues. CDR1 SGHRS and CDR2 YFSETQ come from the germline V gene.